This TCR beta chain was identified during a study of OX40 agonist ivuxolimab in advanced cancers. As for the study in general: Ivuxolimab is a fully human IgG2 antibody that activates OX40 (CD134). Overall study findings and caveats: There were also nonresponders showing low normalized T-cell clonal expansion.

Note on this clone: What it binds is not known.

Baseline, cycle 4 day 1, and cycle 7 day 1 were the blood sampling points. Measured with immunoSEQ multiplex PCR; TCRdb has only the in-frame clones, and not every one. Of tens of thousands of clones listed, roughly 83% are singletons. J lost 8 bases, V lost 5 bases, and 9 bases had no gene match. Looked up from germline, CDR1 is GTSNPN and CDR2 is SVGIG (reference sequence). The CDR3 has 15 residues. The V gene is TRBV30, the J gene TRBJ1-6; 10 nucleotides agree with TRBD1. The sequence came from an adult with an advanced solid tumor such as melanoma, head and neck, liver or kidney cancer. The source was CD4+ or CD8+ T cells sorted from blood, collected in a trial of the OX40 agonist ivuxolimab. This CDR3 is CAWAPDRGGDSPLHF. The CDR3 nucleotides are TGTGCCTGGGCCCCGGACAGGGGGGGGGATTCACCCCTCCACTTT.